One sample yielded the 28 T cell receptor beta chains listed below, sequenced in a study of radiotherapy plus CTLA-4 blockade in lung cancer. Method: immunoSEQ multiplex PCR; TCRdb's copy keeps in-frame clones and lacks some. The sample comprises around 65,000 clones, approximately 77% of which are singletons, and approximately 4% rests with the top ten. Sequencing used peripheral blood, obtained from a patient treated with radiotherapy plus ipilimumab. Source of these receptors: a human donor with non-small cell lung cancer who had a complete response to radiotherapy plus ipilimumab.

The chain has TRBV30 and TRBJ1-4, with unresolved D. Germline V gives CDR1 GTSNPN, CDR2 SVGIG (reference sequence). Trimming took off 0 bases at V and 8 bases at J, with 7 bases between the two ends. The CDR3 has 12 amino acids. The CDR3 loop is CAWSVIGEKLFF. DNA for the CDR3: TGTGCCTGGAGTGTAATCGGAGAAAAACTGTTTTTT.

This clone appeared a few times. The rearrangement links TRBV27 to TRBJ1-1; TRBD1 aligns across 9 bases. CDR1 is MNHEY, CDR2 SMNVEV, per germline (reference sequence). Trimming removed 1 base from V and 5 bases from J; junction bases left unmatched: 14. The CDR3 is 18 amino acids. CDR3 bases: TGTGCCAGCAGTTTATTTTTCGGTGAGGGGGACAGGGTAACTGAAGCTTTCTTT. Residues: CASSLFFGEGDRVTEAFF.

This CDR3 reads CASSSTRDRGDGYTF. The DNA for the CDR3 is TGTGCCAGCAGCTCCACCCGGGACAGGGGTGATGGCTACACCTTC. The V call is TRBV5-4, the J call TRBJ1-2; 10 nucleotides match TRBD1. The V gene's germline CDR1 is SGHNT and CDR2 YYREEE (reference sequence). The CDR3 loop spans 15 amino acids. The V segment lost 3 bases and the J segment 6 bases; nucleotides outside the gene matches: 8.

The V gene is TRBV11-2, the J gene TRBJ1-4; D possibly corresponds to TRBD1 (6 bases). This CDR3 spans 17 amino acids. Deletions cut 4 bases from V and 8 bases from J, with 23 bases between. Germline loops: CDR1 SGHAT, CDR2 FQNNGV. The CDR3 spells CASSSMGLGALGEKLFF. The CDR3 DNA is TGTGCCAGCAGCTCCATGGGGTTGGGGGCCCTTGGAGAAAAACTGTTTTTT.

The chain joins TRBV5-6 to TRBJ2-7; D is unresolved. From germline, CDR1 is SGHDT and CDR2 YYEEEE. V lost 4 bases and J 3 bases, leaving 11 bases between the germline ends. The length of the CDR3 is 13 residues. Here the CDR3 DNA reads TGTGCCAGCAGCCCCAGACTTTTCTACGAGCAGTACGTC. Its protein product is CASSPRLFYEQYV.

This chain connects TRBV12-2 to TRBJ2-7; TRBD2, the table's D call, was not compared with the DNA. TRBV12-2 is listed as a pseudogene. This CDR3 region has 17 residues. The CDR3 is CASRLVSTSGKAYEQYV. The CDR3 coding sequence is TGTGCAAGTCGCTTAGTTTCGACTAGCGGGAAGGCCTACGAGCAGTACGTC.

This clone was recorded once. The chain has TRBV9 and TRBJ2-1, with 7 bases lining up with TRBD2. Germline V CDR1 and CDR2: SGDLS, YYNGEE. Trimming at V came to 3 bases and at J to 6 bases, leaving 24 bases not matched to a gene. This CDR3 has 20 amino acids. Here the CDR3 reads CASSAPERAGVFLSANEQFF. Written as DNA, the CDR3 is TGTGCCAGCAGCGCCCCAGAGCGGGCGGGAGTCTTCCTTTCGGCCAATGAGCAGTTCTTC.

This chain joins TRBV7-2 and TRBJ2-2; 7 bases match TRBD1. This CDR3 contains 13 residues. CDR1 is SGHTA and CDR2 is FQGNSA in the germline V gene. The trim removed 6 bases at V and 5 bases at J, leaving 3 bases unmatched. The CDR3 region has the DNA TGTGCCAGCAGGCCGACAGGGACCGGGGAGCTGTTTTTT. It specifies CASRPTGTGELFF.

The chain recombines TRBV27 with TRBJ1-2; D is perhaps TRBD1 (5 bases). CDR1 is MNHEY and CDR2 is SMNVEV in the germline V gene (reference sequence). This CDR3 region has 17 residues. Trimming took 2 bases from V and 0 from J, leaving 16 bases between them. The DNA for the CDR3 is TGTGCCAGCAGTTTAAGAAGCGAGGGGCCAGCTAACTATGGCTACACCTTC. Translating gives CASSLRSEGPANYGYTF.

The chain employs TRBV5-4 and TRBJ2-3; D gene unclear. The CDR3 runs to 14 residues. With 0 bases removed from V and 1 base from J, the gap between germline ends came to 6 bases. Germline V gene sequence: CDR1 SGHNT, CDR2 YYREEE (reference sequence). CDR3 loop: CASSLDVGTDTQYF. The CDR3 DNA reads TGTGCCAGCAGCTTGGACGTCGGCACAGATACGCAGTATTTT.

The V gene is TRBV7-2, the J gene TRBJ2-3; D unresolved. V dropped 5 bases and J dropped 1 base, with 10 bases sitting between them. The CDR3 totals 14 residues. CDR1 and CDR2 (germline): SGHTA, FQGNSA. CDR3 loop: CASSPIRGTDTQYF. The CDR3 region has the DNA TGTGCCAGCAGCCCAATCCGGGGCACAGATACGCAGTATTTT.

V usage is TRBV10-1 and J usage is TRBJ2-3, with D unclear. Between the trimmed V and J ends, which lost 0 bases and 4 bases, there was a span of 17 bases. Germline CDR1 and CDR2: WNHNN and SYGVQD (reference sequence). The CDR3 length is 17 residues. The CDR3 bases are TGCGCCAGCAGTGAGTCGACTTTGGAGTCTAGGGCAGATACGCAGTATTTT. Amino acids: CASSESTLESRADTQYF.

This clone came up once. The CDR3 DNA follows: TGCGCCAGCAGCCTGGGACAGGGAGCTTTCAATGAGCAGTTCTTC. Amino acids: CASSLGQGAFNEQFF. This chain connects TRBV5-1 to TRBJ2-1, with TRBD1 identical over 9 bases. This CDR3 spans 15 amino acids. V lost 4 bases to trimming and J lost 6 bases; unmatched junction nucleotides: 8. Germline values: CDR1 SGHRS, CDR2 YFSETQ. Using reference TRBV5-1 and TRBJ2-1 for the parts outside the CDR3, the full variable domain is KAGVTQTPRYLIKTRGQQVTLSCSPISGHRSVSWYQQTPGQGLQFLFEYFSETQRNKGNFPGRFSGRQFSNSRSEMNVSTLELGDSALYLCASSLGQGAFNEQFFGPGTRLTVL.

For this clone: Germline and junction disagree at one end, which may indicate a read error. J is TRBJ2-3 and V is TRBV5-1; D is undetermined. The length of the CDR3 is 15 residues. CDR1 is SGHRS and CDR2 is YFSETQ in the germline V gene. The CDR3 reads CAGSLVGMSADTQYF. The CDR3 DNA reads TGCGCCGGCAGCTTGGTGGGGATGTCGGCAGATACGCAGTATTTT.

The rearrangement joins TRBV7-9 to TRBJ2-1, with 7 bases aligning to TRBD2. The CDR3 loop spans 15 amino acids. Per germline, CDR1 SEHNR and CDR2 FQNEAQ (reference sequence). V shed 5 bases and J 8 bases; nucleotides not matched to a gene: 12. The CDR3 coding sequence is TGTGCCAGCAGCCCCAAGTGGAGGGAGGGCGATGAGCAGTTCTTC. It codes for CASSPKWREGDEQFF.

The chain is built from TRBV14 and TRBJ1-4, with 9 nucleotides matching TRBD1. CDR1 SGHDN and CDR2 FVKESK come from the germline V gene. V lost 4 bases, J lost 2 bases, and 5 bases stayed unmatched. The CDR3 is 16 residues long. This CDR3 reads CASSRLTGGTNEKLFF. For the CDR3, the DNA is TGTGCCAGCAGCCGACTTACAGGGGGCACTAATGAAAAACTGTTTTTT.

The CDR3 coding sequence is TGCAGCGTTAACCCCCGCGGACAGGGGTTGAGCGGAGAGACCCAGTACTTC. The encoded protein is CSVNPRGQGLSGETQYF. V and J are TRBV29-1 and TRBJ2-5, with 9 bases that match TRBD1. From germline, CDR1 is SQVTM and CDR2 ANQGSEA. This CDR3 spans 17 amino acids. J was trimmed by 4 bases and V by 5 bases; bases with no gene match: 17.

The sample holds a few counts of this clone. The rearrangement joins TRBV5-1 to TRBJ2-7, with D possibly matching TRBD2 (6 bases). Trimming pared 0 bases from V and 6 bases from J, leaving 10 bases between. Per germline, CDR1 SGHRS and CDR2 YFSETQ. There are 13 residues in the CDR3. The CDR3 sequence: CASSLEWGGEQYF. The CDR3 nucleotides are TGCGCCAGCAGCTTGGAGTGGGGAGGCGAGCAGTACTTC.

This sequence joins TRBV18 and TRBJ2-1; D is perhaps TRBD2 (7 bases). The CDR3 has 15 residues. Germline V lookup: CDR1 KGHSH, CDR2 LQKENI. V shed 3 bases and J shed 6 bases, with 15 bases lying between them. CDR3 DNA sequence: TGTGCCAGCTCACCGTCCCCGGGGGGCGTCAATGAGCAGTTCTTC. This encodes CASSPSPGGVNEQFF. The complete variable domain, with remaining parts taken from reference TRBV18 and TRBJ2-1, reads NAGVMQNPRHLVRRRGQEARLRCSPMKGHSHVYWYRQLPEEGLKFMVYLQKENIIDESGMPKERFSAEFPKEGPSILRIQQVVRGDSAAYFCASSPSPGGVNEQFFGPGTRLTVL.

As concerns this clone: Other DNA sequences in this specimen translate into the identical CDR3. The gene calls are TRBV5-1 and TRBJ1-2; tentatively, D is TRBD1 (5 bases). Germline values: CDR1 SGHRS, CDR2 YFSETQ. The CDR3 extends over 13 amino acids. With 0 bases removed from V and 7 bases from J, the gap between germline ends came to 10 bases. As DNA, the CDR3 is TGCGCCAGCAGCTTGGGGCAGGGCAGTGGCTACACCTTC. Its protein product is CASSLGQGSGYTF.

This chain joins TRBV10-2 and TRBJ1-2; D might be TRBD1 (5 bases). Germline values: CDR1 WSHSY, CDR2 SAAADI. The CDR3 totals 11 residues. V lost 2 bases and J lost 13, with 11 bases in between. Written as DNA, the CDR3 is TGCGCCAGCAGTGAGAGGGGCAGCCCCACCTTC. This encodes CASSERGSPTF.

This rearrangement joins TRBV4-1 to TRBJ1-1; possibly TRBD1 for D (5 bases). Trimming shortened V by 1 base and J by 5 bases, and 14 bases separated the two germline ends. Germline loops: CDR1 MGHRA, CDR2 YSYEKL. The CDR3 runs to 15 residues. CDR3 sequence reads: CASSQGSSGKTEAFF. DNA for the CDR3: TGCGCCAGCAGCCAAGGATCCTCAGGGAAAACTGAAGCTTTCTTT.

The chain has TRBV19 and TRBJ1-5; no firm D call. The germline V and J ends were trimmed by 0 bases and 3 bases, with 9 bases remaining between them. There are 15 residues in the CDR3. Germline loops: CDR1 LNHDA, CDR2 SQIVND (reference sequence). The CDR3 loop reads CASSIDKGNNQPQHF. The CDR3 nucleotides read TGTGCCAGTAGTATAGATAAAGGAAACAATCAGCCCCAGCATTTT.

This clone is labeled as medium-sized (0.01 to 0.1%). The chain employs TRBV19 and TRBJ1-4; possibly TRBD1 for D (5 bases). The V gene lost 10 bases and the J gene lost 8 bases, with 14 bases spanning the gap. This CDR3 comprises 12 residues. CDR1 is LNHDA, CDR2 SQIVND, per germline (reference sequence). CDR3 nucleotides: TGTGCCACCGCGGGGGAGGGCGAAAAACTGTTTTTT. This translates into CATAGEGEKLFF.

V is TRBV27 and J is TRBJ2-7; 11 nucleotides match TRBD2. Per the germline V gene, CDR1 is MNHEY and CDR2 is SMNVEV (reference sequence). J gave up 4 bases and V 0 bases, and 2 bases lay outside the gene matches. CDR3 length: 15 residues. The CDR3 loop reads CASSLSTSGVYEQYF. The CDR3 nucleotides are TGTGCCAGCAGTTTATCGACTAGCGGGGTATACGAGCAGTACTTC.

This sequence joins TRBV29-1 and TRBJ1-2; the match to TRBD1 covers 9 bases. CDR1 is SQVTM and CDR2 is ANQGSEA in the germline V gene. The CDR3 sequence is 14 residues long. V lost 7 bases, J lost 4 bases, and 10 bases stayed unmatched. The CDR3 sequence: CSAGATGGVYGYTF. CDR3 DNA sequence: TGCAGCGCCGGGGCAACAGGGGGCGTCTATGGCTACACCTTC.

This clone came up once. The chain carries TRBV13 and TRBJ2-5, with 11 bases that match TRBD2. Germline CDR1 is PRHDT and CDR2 is FYEKMQ (reference sequence). There are 16 residues in the CDR3. J gave up 3 bases and V 5 bases, and 8 bases lay outside the gene matches. The CDR3 spells CASSLRLAGREETQYF. The CDR3 DNA sequence: TGTGCCAGCAGCCTACGACTAGCGGGGAGGGAAGAGACCCAGTACTTC.

V and J are TRBV6-5 and TRBJ1-2; D uncertain. CDR1 and CDR2 from the germline V gene are MNHEY and SVGAGI. Trimming shortened V by 5 bases and J by 7 bases, and 14 bases separated the two germline ends. The CDR3 totals 13 residues. The CDR3 DNA reads as TGTGCCAGCAGTAATCCAGGCCTTTTTGGCTACACCTTC. Translated, it gives CASSNPGLFGYTF.